This TCR beta chain appears in the sequencing data of a study of blood T cell repertoires in COVID-19. Study in general: Material from acute and convalescent COVID-19 was sourced from the United States, Italy and Spain.

In the authors' workflow: Reference gene primer amplification in the assay estimated nucleated cell counts. Some clones are missing from TCRdb's copy, which holds only in-frame ones; the method was immunoSEQ multiplex PCR. V, J and clone size were drawn from that table, and D and trimming were deduced from the DNA. The top ten hold over 4% of the sample, which has 250,000 to 400,000 clones, under 90% seen once. Germline V lookup: CDR1 LGHDT, CDR2 YNNKEL (reference sequence). This CDR3 has 17 amino acids. V was clipped by 2 bases and J by 0 bases; unmatched bases: 7. Enrolled through a virtual design, the participants were between roughly 18 and 90 years of age and came from approximately 25 US areas. Cohorts were assigned according to the clinical history that participants reported.

This rearrangement joins TRBV3-1 (or the pseudogene TRBV3-2) to TRBJ2-4; 7 bases align to TRBD1. The sequenced sample was PBMCs or T cells enriched from blood (not recorded which). This TCR came from a man between 60 and 70 years old who had recovered from COVID-19. This chain's CDR3 is CASSQTRQGRAKNIQYF. The CDR3 DNA sequence: TGTGCCAGCAGCCAAACCCGACAGGGTAGAGCCAAAAACATTCAGTACTTC.